Below, one T cell receptor (beta chain) is given with its context. Antigen unknown. Held in samples before DNA extraction were roughly 0.9-11 million cryopreserved PBMC. Version v3.0 of the immunoSEQ assay ran at survey level. Assay used: immunoSEQ multiplex PCR; TCRdb lists only in-frame clones, some missing. The sample has almost 25,000 clones; more than 65% are singletons. The CDR3 totals 13 residues. Looked up from germline, CDR1 is SGHNT and CDR2 is YENEEA. V was cut by 2 bases and J by 4 bases, with 5 bases left in between. The data derive from a study of long-term antiretroviral therapy in people with HIV. The wider study: The earliest samples came about a decade before the 2015 immediate-ART recommendation.

Broader study findings: HIV repertoire CDR3 lengths ranged less widely than those of controls. Dominance of pre-ART expanded clones persisted, fluctuating and often declining after ART.

This TCR came from a man between 50 and 59 years old with HIV. The chain links TRBV11-3 to TRBJ2-2; D not resolved. Specimen: unsorted PBMCs, collected 3 years after starting antiretroviral therapy. In DNA form, the CDR3 reads TGTGCCAGCAGCTTATTTGCCACCGGGGAGCTGTTTTTT. It translates to CASSLFATGELFF.